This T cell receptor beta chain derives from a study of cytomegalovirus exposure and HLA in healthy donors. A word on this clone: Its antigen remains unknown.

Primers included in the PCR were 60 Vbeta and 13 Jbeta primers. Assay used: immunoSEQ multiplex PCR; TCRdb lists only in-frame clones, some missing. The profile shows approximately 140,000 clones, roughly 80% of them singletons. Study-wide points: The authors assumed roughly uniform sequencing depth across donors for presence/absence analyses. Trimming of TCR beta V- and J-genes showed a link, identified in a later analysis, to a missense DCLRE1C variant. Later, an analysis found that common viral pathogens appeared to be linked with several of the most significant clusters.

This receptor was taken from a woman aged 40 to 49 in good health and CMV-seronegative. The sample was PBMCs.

The CDR3 nucleotides are TGCAGCGTTAGGCAGGGTAGGGACTACGAGCAGTACTTC. Amino acid sequence: CSVRQGRDYEQYF. The V and J genes are TRBV29-1 and TRBJ2-7; tentatively, D is TRBD1 (5 bases). There are 13 residues in the CDR3. Germline CDR1 is SQVTM and CDR2 is ANQGSEA. The V end lost 5 bases, the J end lost 3 bases, and 14 bases lay between the germline ends.